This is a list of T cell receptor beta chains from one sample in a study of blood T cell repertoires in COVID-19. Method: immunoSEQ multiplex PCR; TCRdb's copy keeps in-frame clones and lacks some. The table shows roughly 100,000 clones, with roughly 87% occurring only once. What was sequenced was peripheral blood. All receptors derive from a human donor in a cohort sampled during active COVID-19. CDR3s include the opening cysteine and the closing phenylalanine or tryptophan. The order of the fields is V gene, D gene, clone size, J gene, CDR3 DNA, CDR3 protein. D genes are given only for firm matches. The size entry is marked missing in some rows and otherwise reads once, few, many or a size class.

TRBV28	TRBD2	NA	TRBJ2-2	TGTGCCAGCAGTTTCAGCGGGAGGGGGAACACCGGGGAGCTGTTTTTT	CASSFSGRGNTGELFF
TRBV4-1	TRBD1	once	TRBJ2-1	TGCGCCAGCAGCCAGACAGGGACAGCTGGGGAGCAGTTCTTC	CASSQTGTAGEQFF
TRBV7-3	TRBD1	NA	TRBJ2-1	TGTGCCAGCAGCCCCCGACAGGGGGCTACTAATGAGCAGTTCTTC	CASSPRQGATNEQFF
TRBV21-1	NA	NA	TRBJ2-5	TGTGCCAGCAGCAAAGGGGAGAATCCCCAAGAGACCCAGTACTTC	CASSKGENPQETQYF
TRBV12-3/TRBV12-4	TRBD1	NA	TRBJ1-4	TGTGCCAGCAGAGGGACAGACAATGAAAAACTGTTTTTT	CASRGTDNEKLFF
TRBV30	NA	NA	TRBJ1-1	TGTGCCTGGGGACGGAGAACTGAAGCTTTCTTT	CAWGRRTEAFF
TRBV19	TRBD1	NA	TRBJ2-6	TGTGCCAGCGGAGACAGGGGAACAGCTGGGGCCAACGTCCTGACTTTC	CASGDRGTAGANVLTF
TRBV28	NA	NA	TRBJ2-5	TGTGCCAGTAGAGCAGATCCGGAGGATTCAAAAGAGACCCAGTACTTC	CASRADPEDSKETQYF
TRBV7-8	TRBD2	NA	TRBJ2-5	TGTGCCAGCAGCTTATTAGCGGGAGCCCGGGAGACCCAGTACTTC	CASSLLAGARETQYF
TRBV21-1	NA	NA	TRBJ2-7	TGTGCCAGCAGCAAAGTCGCCAGGCGCGAGCAGTACTTC	CASSKVARREQYF
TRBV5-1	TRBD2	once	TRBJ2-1	TGCGCCAGCAGCTATTTAGCGGGAGGCTCCTACAATGAGCAGTTCTTC	CASSYLAGGSYNEQFF
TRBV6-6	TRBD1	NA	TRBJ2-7	TGTGCCAGCAGCCCCCCCGCAGGGGGTATCCCCCCCTACTTC	CASSPPAGGIPPYF
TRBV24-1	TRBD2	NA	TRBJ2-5	TGTGCCACCAGTGATGGACTAGCGGGAGTTCTAGAGACCCAGTACTTC	CATSDGLAGVLETQYF
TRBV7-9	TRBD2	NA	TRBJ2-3	TGTGCCAGCAGCTTAGGGGGACTAGCGTTTTTCACAGATACGCAGTATTTT	CASSLGGLAFFTDTQYF
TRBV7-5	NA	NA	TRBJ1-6	TGTGTCAGAAGCTTGGGATGGCAGGGGGGAAGCTCCTATAATTCACCCCTCCACTTT	CVRSLGWQGGSSYNSPLHF
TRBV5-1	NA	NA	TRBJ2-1	TGCGCCAGCAGCTTGATATCCAGGGCCGATGAGCAGTTCTTC	CASSLISRADEQFF
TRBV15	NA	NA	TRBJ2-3	TGTGCCACCAGCAGAGATGCGGACACTAGCACAGATACGCAGTATTTT	CATSRDADTSTDTQYF
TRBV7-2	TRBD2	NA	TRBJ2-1	TGTGCCAGCAGCTTGACTAGCCACGAGCAGTTCTTC	CASSLTSHEQFF
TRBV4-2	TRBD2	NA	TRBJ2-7	TGTGCCAGCAGCCAACGCTCTAGCGGGAGGACCTACGAGCAGTACTTC	CASSQRSSGRTYEQYF
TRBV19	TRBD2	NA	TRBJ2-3	TGTGCCAGTAGTGAACCAGCGGGAGACTCAGATACGCAGTATTTT	CASSEPAGDSDTQYF
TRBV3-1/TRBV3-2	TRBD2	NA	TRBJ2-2	TGTGCCAGCAGCCAAAATGTTGTTGGGGGGGCCGGGGAGCTGTTTTTT	CASSQNVVGGAGELFF
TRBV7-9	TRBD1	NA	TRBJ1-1	TGTGCCAGCAGCTTAGTGGGACAGCCGAACACTGAAGCTTTCTTT	CASSLVGQPNTEAFF
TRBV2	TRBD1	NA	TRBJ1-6	TGTGCCTGCCACGAGGACAGGGCAGCAACCTATAATTCACCCCTCCACTTT	CACHEDRAATYNSPLHF
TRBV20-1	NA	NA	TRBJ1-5	TGCAGTGCTAGTTCGGGGGTGGTCAATCAGCCCCAGCATTTT	CSASSGVVNQPQHF
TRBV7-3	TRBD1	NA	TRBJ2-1	TGTGCCAGCAGCTGGCAGGGGGCCTACAATGAGCAGTTCTTC	CASSWQGAYNEQFF
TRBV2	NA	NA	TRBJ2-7	TGTGCCAGCAGTGGGGCCCAGGGCTCCTACGAGCAGTACTTC	CASSGAQGSYEQYF
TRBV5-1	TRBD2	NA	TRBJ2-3	TGCGCCAGCACTGGGACTAGCGGGGGATGGGGCACAGATACGCAGTATTTT	CASTGTSGGWGTDTQYF
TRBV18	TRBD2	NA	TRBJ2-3	TGTGCCAGCTCACCGAGGACTAGCGGGAGCGGTGGGGATACGCAGTATTTT	CASSPRTSGSGGDTQYF
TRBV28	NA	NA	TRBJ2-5	TGTGCCAGCAGTTCAGGGCTCCAAGAGACCCAGTACTTC	CASSSGLQETQYF
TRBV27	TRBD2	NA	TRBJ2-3	TGTGCCAGCAGTTTAGGAGCGGGAGGGCCGACAGATACGCAGTATTTT	CASSLGAGGPTDTQYF